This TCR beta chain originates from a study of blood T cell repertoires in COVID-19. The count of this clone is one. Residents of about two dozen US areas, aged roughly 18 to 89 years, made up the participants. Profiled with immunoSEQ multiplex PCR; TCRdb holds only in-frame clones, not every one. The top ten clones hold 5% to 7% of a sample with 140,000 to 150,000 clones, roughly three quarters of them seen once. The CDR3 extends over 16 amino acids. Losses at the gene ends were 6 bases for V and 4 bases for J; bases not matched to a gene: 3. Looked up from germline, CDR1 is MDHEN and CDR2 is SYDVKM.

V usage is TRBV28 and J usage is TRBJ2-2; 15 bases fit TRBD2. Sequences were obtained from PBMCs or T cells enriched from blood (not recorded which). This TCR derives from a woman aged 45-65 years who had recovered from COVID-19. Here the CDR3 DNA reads TGTGCCAGCAGAGGACTAGCGGGGGGGCGCACCGGGGAGCTGTTTTTT. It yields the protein CASRGLAGGRTGELFF. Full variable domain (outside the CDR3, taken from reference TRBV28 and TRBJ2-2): DVKVTQSSRYLVKRTGEKVFLECVQDMDHENMFWYRQDPGLGLRLIYFSYDVKMKEKGDIPEGYSVSREKKERFSLILESASTNQTSMYLCASRGLAGGRTGELFFGEGSRLTVL.